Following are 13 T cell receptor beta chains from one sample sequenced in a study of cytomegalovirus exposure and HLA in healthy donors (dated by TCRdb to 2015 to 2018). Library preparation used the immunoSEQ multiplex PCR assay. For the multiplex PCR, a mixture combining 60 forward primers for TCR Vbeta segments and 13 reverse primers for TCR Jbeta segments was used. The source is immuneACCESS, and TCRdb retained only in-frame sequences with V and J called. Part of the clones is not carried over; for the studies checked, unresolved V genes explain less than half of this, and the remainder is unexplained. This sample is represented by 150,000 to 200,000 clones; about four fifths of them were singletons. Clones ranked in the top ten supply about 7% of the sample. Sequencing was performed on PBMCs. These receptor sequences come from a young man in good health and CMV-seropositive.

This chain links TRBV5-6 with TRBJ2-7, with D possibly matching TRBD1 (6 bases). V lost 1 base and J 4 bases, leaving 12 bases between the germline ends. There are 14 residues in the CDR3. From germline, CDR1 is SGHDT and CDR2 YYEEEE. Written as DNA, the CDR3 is TGTGCCAGCAGCTTGACAGGGAATTTGTACGAGCAGTACTTC. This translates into CASSLTGNLYEQYF.

This chain's CDR3 is CASSDRLAHRNEQFF. CDR3 DNA: TGCGCCAGCAGTGATAGGCTAGCGCATCGCAATGAGCAGTTCTTC. The rearrangement joins TRBV10-2 to TRBJ2-1, with D maybe TRBD2 (6 bases). CDR3 length: 15 amino acids. Per the germline V gene, CDR1 is WSHSY and CDR2 is SAAADI. V was trimmed by 3 bases and J by 6 bases, leaving 15 bases between them.

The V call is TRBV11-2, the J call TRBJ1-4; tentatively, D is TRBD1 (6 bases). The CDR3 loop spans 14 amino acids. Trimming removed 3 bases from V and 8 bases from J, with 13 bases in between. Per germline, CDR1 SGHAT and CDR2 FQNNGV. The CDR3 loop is CASSLPGGIEKLFF. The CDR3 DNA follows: TGTGCCAGCAGCTTGCCGGGGGGCATCGAAAAACTGTTTTTT.

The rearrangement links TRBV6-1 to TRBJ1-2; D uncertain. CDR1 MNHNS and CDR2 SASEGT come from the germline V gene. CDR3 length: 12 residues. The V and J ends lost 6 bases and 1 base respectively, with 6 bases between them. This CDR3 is CASSPINYGYTF. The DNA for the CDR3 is TGTGCCAGCAGCCCAATTAACTATGGCTACACCTTC.

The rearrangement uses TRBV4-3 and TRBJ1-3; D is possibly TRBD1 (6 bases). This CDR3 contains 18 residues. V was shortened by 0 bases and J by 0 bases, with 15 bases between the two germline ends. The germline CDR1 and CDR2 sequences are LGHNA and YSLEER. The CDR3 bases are TGCGCCAGCAGCCAAGATGACCCGACAGGCCTCTCTGGAAACACCATATATTTT. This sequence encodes CASSQDDPTGLSGNTIYF.

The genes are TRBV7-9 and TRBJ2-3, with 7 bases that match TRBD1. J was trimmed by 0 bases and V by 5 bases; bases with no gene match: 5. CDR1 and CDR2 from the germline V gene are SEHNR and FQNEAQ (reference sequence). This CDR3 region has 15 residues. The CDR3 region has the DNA TGTGCCAGCAGCCGTTGGGACAGAAGCACAGATACGCAGTATTTT. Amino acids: CASSRWDRSTDTQYF.

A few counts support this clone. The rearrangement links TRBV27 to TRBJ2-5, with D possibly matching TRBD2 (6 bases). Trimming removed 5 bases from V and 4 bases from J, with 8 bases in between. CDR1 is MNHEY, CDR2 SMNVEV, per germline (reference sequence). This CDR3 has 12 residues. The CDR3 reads CASSRRGETQYF. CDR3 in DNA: TGTGCCAGCAGTCGGAGGGGAGAGACCCAGTACTTC.

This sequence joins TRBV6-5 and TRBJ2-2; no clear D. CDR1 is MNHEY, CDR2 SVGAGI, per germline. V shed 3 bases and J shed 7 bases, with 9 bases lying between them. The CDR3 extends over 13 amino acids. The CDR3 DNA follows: TGTGCCAGCAGTTATGCGGCTATCGGGGAGCTGTTTTTT. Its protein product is CASSYAAIGELFF.

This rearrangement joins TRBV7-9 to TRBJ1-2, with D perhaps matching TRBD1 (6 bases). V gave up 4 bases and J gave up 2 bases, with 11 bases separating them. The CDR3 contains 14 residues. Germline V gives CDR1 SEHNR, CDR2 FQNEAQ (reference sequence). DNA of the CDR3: TGTGCCAGCAGCTGGGACAACGGAAACTATGGCTACACCTTC. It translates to CASSWDNGNYGYTF.

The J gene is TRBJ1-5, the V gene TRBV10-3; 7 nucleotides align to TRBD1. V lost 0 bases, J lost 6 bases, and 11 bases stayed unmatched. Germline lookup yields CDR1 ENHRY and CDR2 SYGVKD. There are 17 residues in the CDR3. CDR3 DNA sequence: TGTGCCATCAGTGAGTCGAATGGACAGGCGGGGGGTCAGCCCCAGCATTTT. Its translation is CAISESNGQAGGQPQHF.

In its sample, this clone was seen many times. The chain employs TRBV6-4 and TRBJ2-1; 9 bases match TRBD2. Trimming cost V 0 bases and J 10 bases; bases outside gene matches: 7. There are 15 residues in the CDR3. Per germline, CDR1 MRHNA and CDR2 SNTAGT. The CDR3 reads CASSDSSGGRGEQFF. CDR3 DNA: TGTGCCAGCAGTGACTCTAGCGGGGGCCGTGGGGAGCAGTTCTTC.

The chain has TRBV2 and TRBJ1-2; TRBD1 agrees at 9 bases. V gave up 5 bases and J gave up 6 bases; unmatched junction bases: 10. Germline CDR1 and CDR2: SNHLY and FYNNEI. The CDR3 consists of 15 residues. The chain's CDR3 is CASSPDRGGLNGYTF. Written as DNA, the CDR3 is TGTGCCAGCAGTCCCGACAGGGGGGGTTTGAATGGCTACACCTTC. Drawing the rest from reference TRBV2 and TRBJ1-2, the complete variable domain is EPEVTQTPSHQVTQMGQEVILRCVPISNHLYFYWYRQILGQKVEFLVSFYNNEISEKSEIFDDQFSVERPDGSNFTLKIRSTKLEDSAMYFCASSPDRGGLNGYTFGSGTRLTVV.

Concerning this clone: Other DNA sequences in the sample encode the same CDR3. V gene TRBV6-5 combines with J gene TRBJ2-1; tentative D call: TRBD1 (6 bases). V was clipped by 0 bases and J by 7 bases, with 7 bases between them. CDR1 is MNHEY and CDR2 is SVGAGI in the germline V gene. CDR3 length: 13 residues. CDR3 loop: CASSYSRGNEQFF. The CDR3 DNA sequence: TGTGCCAGCAGTTACTCGAGGGGGAATGAGCAGTTCTTC.